A selection of T cell receptor beta chains follows, all from one sample in a study of shared clonotypes between healthy human individuals. TCRdb's table, derived via immunoSEQ multiplex PCR, lists solely in-frame clones and lacks some. The sample lists roughly 2.2 million clones; about 92% were seen once. Material: naive CD4+ T cells from PBMCs. These receptors were taken from a man aged 18 to 30 in good health. Some clones in this sample may be carry-over from other donors' samples. Each CDR3 is given with its conserved first and last residue. Fields, in order: J gene, clone size, D gene, V gene, CDR3 DNA, CDR3 protein. D genes are given only for firm matches. For some rows the clone size is stated as once, few or many, or as a class when expanded; others skip it.

j_call: TRBJ2-3; clone_size: NA; d_call: NA; v_call: TRBV6-5; cdr3_nt: TGTGCCAGCAGGGAGGATACGCAGTATTTT; cdr3_aa: CASREDTQYF
j_call: TRBJ1-2; clone_size: once; d_call: NA; v_call: TRBV27; cdr3_nt: TGTGCCAGCAGCTTAGGGGCTAACTATGGCTACACCTTC; cdr3_aa: CASSLGANYGYTF
j_call: TRBJ2-3; clone_size: NA; d_call: NA; v_call: TRBV5-1; cdr3_nt: TGCGCCAGCCGCCCCCCTAGCACAGATACGCAGTATTTT; cdr3_aa: CASRPPSTDTQYF
j_call: TRBJ1-2; clone_size: NA; d_call: TRBD1; v_call: TRBV18; cdr3_nt: TGTGCCAGCTCACAAACGGGGACAGGCAAAGGAGGCTACACCTTC; cdr3_aa: CASSQTGTGKGGYTF
j_call: TRBJ2-7; clone_size: NA; d_call: NA; v_call: TRBV2; cdr3_nt: TGTGCCAGCAGTACAGCCTACGAGCAGTACTTC; cdr3_aa: CASSTAYEQYF
j_call: TRBJ2-7; clone_size: NA; d_call: NA; v_call: TRBV10-3; cdr3_nt: TGTGCCATCAGTGAGAGTCGTCCGGGCGAGCAGTACTTC; cdr3_aa: CAISESRPGEQYF
j_call: TRBJ2-6; clone_size: NA; d_call: TRBD1; v_call: TRBV4-2; cdr3_nt: TGTGCCAGCAGCCAAGATGAGGCAGGGGGCGTCTCTGGGGCCAACGTCCTGACTTTC; cdr3_aa: CASSQDEAGGVSGANVLTF
j_call: TRBJ2-7; clone_size: NA; d_call: NA; v_call: TRBV6-5; cdr3_nt: TGTGCGGAGATCTACGAGCAGTACTTC; cdr3_aa: CAEIYEQYF
j_call: TRBJ2-7; clone_size: NA; d_call: TRBD1; v_call: TRBV19; cdr3_nt: TGTGCCACCCAGGCCCGGACAGGAGGCGAGCAGTACTTC; cdr3_aa: CATQARTGGEQYF
j_call: TRBJ2-5; clone_size: NA; d_call: NA; v_call: TRBV6-5; cdr3_nt: TGTGCCACCCGAGATCCCTTGCTCCAAGAGACCCAGTACTTC; cdr3_aa: CATRDPLLQETQYF
j_call: TRBJ1-4; clone_size: NA; d_call: NA; v_call: TRBV4-2; cdr3_nt: TGTGCCAGCAGCCAAAAAGACCCCGTGGCTGAAAAACTGTTTTTT; cdr3_aa: CASSQKDPVAEKLFF
j_call: TRBJ2-1; clone_size: NA; d_call: TRBD2; v_call: TRBV28; cdr3_nt: TGTGCCAGCAGTTCCGCTACCGGGACTAGGGGCAATGAGCAGTTCTTC; cdr3_aa: CASSSATGTRGNEQFF
j_call: TRBJ2-1; clone_size: NA; d_call: NA; v_call: TRBV5-1; cdr3_nt: TGCGCCAGCAGCTTGGGGGAGGGGGCCGCCTACAATGAGCAGTTCTTC; cdr3_aa: CASSLGEGAAYNEQFF
j_call: TRBJ2-1; clone_size: NA; d_call: TRBD2; v_call: TRBV11-1; cdr3_nt: TGTGCCAGCAGCCTCTCTGGACTAGCGGGCTCCTACAATGAGCAGTTCTTC; cdr3_aa: CASSLSGLAGSYNEQFF
j_call: TRBJ2-1; clone_size: NA; d_call: NA; v_call: TRBV5-4; cdr3_nt: TGTGCCAGCAGTTACCAGGTAGCGGTGGACCCTAATGAGCAGTTCTTC; cdr3_aa: CASSYQVAVDPNEQFF
j_call: TRBJ2-1; clone_size: NA; d_call: NA; v_call: TRBV2; cdr3_nt: TGTGCCAGCAGTGCAGAGATTAAGTGGTTCTTC; cdr3_aa: CASSAEIKWFF
j_call: TRBJ2-6; clone_size: NA; d_call: NA; v_call: TRBV4-1; cdr3_nt: TGCGCCAGCAGCCTAGGAGGGGGGCCGGGGACCAACGTCCTGACTTTC; cdr3_aa: CASSLGGGPGTNVLTF
j_call: TRBJ2-1; clone_size: few; d_call: NA; v_call: TRBV4-2; cdr3_nt: TGTGCCAGCAGCCCTCCGTTCGGGCGCGACAGTGACAATGAGCAGTTCTTC; cdr3_aa: CASSPPFGRDSDNEQFF
j_call: TRBJ1-1; clone_size: NA; d_call: TRBD1; v_call: TRBV7-9; cdr3_nt: TGTGCCAGCAGCATCCCCGGGACAGGGGGAACTGAAGCTTTCTTT; cdr3_aa: CASSIPGTGGTEAFF
j_call: TRBJ1-2; clone_size: NA; d_call: NA; v_call: TRBV7-2; cdr3_nt: TGTGCCAGCAGCTTAGATCGGGTAGGAGGCTACACCTTC; cdr3_aa: CASSLDRVGGYTF
j_call: TRBJ2-7; clone_size: NA; d_call: NA; v_call: TRBV28; cdr3_nt: TGTGCCAGCAGTTCCCAAACCGGGAATCACTACGAGCAGTACTTC; cdr3_aa: CASSSQTGNHYEQYF
j_call: TRBJ2-4; clone_size: NA; d_call: TRBD1; v_call: TRBV5-1; cdr3_nt: TGCGCCAGCAGCTTTTCCGGGACAGGGGACAAAAACATTCAGTACTTC; cdr3_aa: CASSFSGTGDKNIQYF
j_call: TRBJ2-3; clone_size: NA; d_call: TRBD1; v_call: TRBV2; cdr3_nt: TGTGCCAGCAGTCCGGGACAGGGACGTGGCACAGATACGCAGTATTTT; cdr3_aa: CASSPGQGRGTDTQYF
j_call: TRBJ2-3; clone_size: once; d_call: NA; v_call: TRBV5-4; cdr3_nt: TGTGCCAGCAGCTTGGGAAGCGGTAGCACAGATACGCAGTATTTT; cdr3_aa: CASSLGSGSTDTQYF
j_call: TRBJ1-5; clone_size: NA; d_call: NA; v_call: TRBV30; cdr3_nt: TGTGCCTGGAGTGTGGGGGGGCGGTATCAGCCCCAGCATTTT; cdr3_aa: CAWSVGGRYQPQHF
j_call: TRBJ1-4; clone_size: NA; d_call: TRBD1; v_call: TRBV5-1; cdr3_nt: TGCGCCAGCAGCCCGGGACAGGGGACAACTAATGAAAAACTGTTTTTT; cdr3_aa: CASSPGQGTTNEKLFF
j_call: TRBJ1-3; clone_size: once; d_call: NA; v_call: TRBV11-1; cdr3_nt: TGTGCCAGCAGCTTCGGTAGCAGCTCTGGAAACACCATATATTTT; cdr3_aa: CASSFGSSSGNTIYF
j_call: TRBJ2-4; clone_size: NA; d_call: NA; v_call: TRBV27; cdr3_nt: TGTGCCAGCCACTACTTGAGACCCACAGGGAGGGCCCCATCTGTCAAAAACATTCAGTACTTC; cdr3_aa: CASHYLRPTGRAPSVKNIQYF
j_call: TRBJ1-2; clone_size: once; d_call: NA; v_call: TRBV27; cdr3_nt: TGTGCCACGAGGACCAGCCGACAGGCCGGGGCAGGCTACACCTTC; cdr3_aa: CATRTSRQAGAGYTF
j_call: TRBJ1-4; clone_size: NA; d_call: NA; v_call: TRBV5-1; cdr3_nt: TGCGCCAGCAGCTTGGGGGCGCCTAATGAAAAACTGTTTTTT; cdr3_aa: CASSLGAPNEKLFF
j_call: TRBJ2-2; clone_size: NA; d_call: NA; v_call: TRBV9; cdr3_nt: TGTGCCCGTAGCTGGGGGGAGGCCGGGGAGCTGTTTTTT; cdr3_aa: CARSWGEAGELFF
j_call: TRBJ2-2; clone_size: NA; d_call: TRBD1; v_call: TRBV28; cdr3_nt: TGTGCCAGCAGGGATCCGGGACAGGGGGCGTCCGGGGAGCTGTTTTTT; cdr3_aa: CASRDPGQGASGELFF
j_call: TRBJ2-2; clone_size: NA; d_call: TRBD1; v_call: TRBV7-3; cdr3_nt: TGTGCCAGCAGCGCCCGACAGGGGGAGGGCACCGGGGAGCTGTTTTTT; cdr3_aa: CASSARQGEGTGELFF
j_call: TRBJ2-3; clone_size: NA; d_call: NA; v_call: TRBV10-3; cdr3_nt: TGTGCCATCAGTGTGGCAGCCACAGATACGCAGTATTTT; cdr3_aa: CAISVAATDTQYF
j_call: TRBJ2-1; clone_size: NA; d_call: TRBD2; v_call: TRBV4-2; cdr3_nt: TGTGCCAGCAGCCCACGGACTAGCGCCCAAGGCTACAATGAGCAGTTCTTC; cdr3_aa: CASSPRTSAQGYNEQFF
j_call: TRBJ2-7; clone_size: once; d_call: NA; v_call: TRBV19; cdr3_nt: TGTGCCAGTAGTGGACAGCAACGCGAGCAGTACTTC; cdr3_aa: CASSGQQREQYF
j_call: TRBJ2-1; clone_size: NA; d_call: NA; v_call: TRBV7-2; cdr3_nt: TGTGCCAGCAGCTTAGCAGTGGCCAATGAGCAGTTCTTC; cdr3_aa: CASSLAVANEQFF
j_call: TRBJ2-7; clone_size: NA; d_call: NA; v_call: TRBV7-2; cdr3_nt: TGTGCCAGCAGCTTAAGCAGAGAAGTCTACGAGCAGTACTTC; cdr3_aa: CASSLSREVYEQYF
j_call: TRBJ1-4; clone_size: NA; d_call: NA; v_call: TRBV4-2; cdr3_nt: TGTGCCAGCAGCCAGGCGTACGGGTCTCGGCATGAAAAACTGTTTTTT; cdr3_aa: CASSQAYGSRHEKLFF
j_call: TRBJ2-3; clone_size: NA; d_call: NA; v_call: TRBV7-9; cdr3_nt: TGTGCCAGCAGCAAGAGCGGGAGCACAGATACGCAGTATTTT; cdr3_aa: CASSKSGSTDTQYF
j_call: TRBJ2-3; clone_size: once; d_call: NA; v_call: TRBV7-2; cdr3_nt: TGTGCCAGCAGCCCGGACTCTTTCACAGATACGCAGTATTTT; cdr3_aa: CASSPDSFTDTQYF
j_call: TRBJ2-3; clone_size: NA; d_call: NA; v_call: TRBV7-3; cdr3_nt: TGTGCCAGCAGCTTATCGGCCGGGACAGATACGCAGTATTTT; cdr3_aa: CASSLSAGTDTQYF
j_call: TRBJ2-2; clone_size: NA; d_call: TRBD1; v_call: TRBV5-1; cdr3_nt: TGCGCCAGCAGCTTGCTGGGACAGGGGTCCGGGGAGCTGTTTTTT; cdr3_aa: CASSLLGQGSGELFF
j_call: TRBJ1-5; clone_size: NA; d_call: NA; v_call: TRBV5-1; cdr3_nt: TGCGCCAGCAGCCCGGAGGGACTTAGCAATCAGCCCCAGCATTTT; cdr3_aa: CASSPEGLSNQPQHF
j_call: TRBJ2-7; clone_size: NA; d_call: NA; v_call: TRBV30; cdr3_nt: TGTGCCTGGAGTGTGATGGGGGCCAGTTCCTACGAGCAGTACTTC; cdr3_aa: CAWSVMGASSYEQYF
j_call: TRBJ1-5; clone_size: NA; d_call: NA; v_call: TRBV28; cdr3_nt: TGTGCCAGCAGTTCTCACGCGTCCTGGTCCCGATATAGCAATCAGCCCCAGCATTTT; cdr3_aa: CASSSHASWSRYSNQPQHF
j_call: TRBJ2-5; clone_size: NA; d_call: NA; v_call: TRBV6-6; cdr3_nt: TGTGCCAGCAGTTATCAGGGCTACGAGACCCAGTACTTC; cdr3_aa: CASSYQGYETQYF
j_call: TRBJ2-1; clone_size: NA; d_call: NA; v_call: TRBV7-2; cdr3_nt: TGTGCCAGCAGCCTCATCCCCCCCTACAATGAGCAGTTCTTC; cdr3_aa: CASSLIPPYNEQFF
j_call: TRBJ1-6; clone_size: NA; d_call: NA; v_call: TRBV5-4; cdr3_nt: TGTGCCAGCAGCTCCACTCAGGGGTATAATTCACCCCTCCACTTT; cdr3_aa: CASSSTQGYNSPLHF
j_call: TRBJ1-1; clone_size: NA; d_call: NA; v_call: TRBV15; cdr3_nt: TGTGCCACCAGCAGAGATGTCGGCGGGTTGGGCACTGAAGCTTTCTTT; cdr3_aa: CATSRDVGGLGTEAFF
j_call: TRBJ1-1; clone_size: NA; d_call: NA; v_call: TRBV7-6; cdr3_nt: TGTGCCAGCAGCTTAGATCGAGGGGCCGAAGCTTTCTTT; cdr3_aa: CASSLDRGAEAFF
j_call: TRBJ1-1; clone_size: NA; d_call: TRBD1; v_call: TRBV2; cdr3_nt: TGTGCCACCTCTCTCTACAGGGGCGCGAACACTGAAGCTTTCTTT; cdr3_aa: CATSLYRGANTEAFF